This T cell receptor beta chain comes out of a study of identifying expanded T cells in peripheral blood. General study points: Variance in clone template counts between roughly two-week samples significantly increased with total template count across all healthy donors. Over approximately two and four weeks, about 15 and 19 clones changed, versus approximately 1.1 between replicates.

No infections or other immune events were documented during collection. Germline CDR1 MGHRA, CDR2 YSYEKL. The V gene end was trimmed by 4 bases and the J gene end by 0 bases; junction bases not matched to a gene: 7. CDR3 length: 17 residues. A single count supports this clone. Its antigen is still unknown. Using immunoSEQ multiplex PCR, the repertoire was profiled, and TCRdb retains in-frame clones only, with some absent. The repertoire holds about 91,000 clones, with more than 70% as singletons. The source is a person between 18 and 75 years old in good health. Specimen: blood. The chain couples TRBV4-1 to TRBJ2-3, with 10 nucleotides matching TRBD1. Here the CDR3 reads CASSLRTGGASTDTQYF. The CDR3 nucleotides read TGCGCCAGCAGCCTCCGGACAGGGGGGGCTAGCACAGATACGCAGTATTTT.